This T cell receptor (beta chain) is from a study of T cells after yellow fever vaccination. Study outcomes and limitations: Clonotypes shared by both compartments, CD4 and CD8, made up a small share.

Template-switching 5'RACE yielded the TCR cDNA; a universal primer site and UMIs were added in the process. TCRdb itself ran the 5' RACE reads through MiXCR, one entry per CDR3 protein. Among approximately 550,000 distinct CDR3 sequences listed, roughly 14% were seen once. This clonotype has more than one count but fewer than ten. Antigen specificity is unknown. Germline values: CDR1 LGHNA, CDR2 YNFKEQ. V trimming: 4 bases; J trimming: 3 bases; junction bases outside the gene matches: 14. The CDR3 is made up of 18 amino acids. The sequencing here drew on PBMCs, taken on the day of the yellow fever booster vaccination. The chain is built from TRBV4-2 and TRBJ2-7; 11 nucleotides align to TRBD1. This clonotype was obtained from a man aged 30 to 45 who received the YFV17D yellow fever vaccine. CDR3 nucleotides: TGTGCCAGCAGCCCGAGGGACAGGGGGGCGACTAGAGACTACGAGCAGTACTTC. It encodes CASSPRDRGATRDYEQYF.